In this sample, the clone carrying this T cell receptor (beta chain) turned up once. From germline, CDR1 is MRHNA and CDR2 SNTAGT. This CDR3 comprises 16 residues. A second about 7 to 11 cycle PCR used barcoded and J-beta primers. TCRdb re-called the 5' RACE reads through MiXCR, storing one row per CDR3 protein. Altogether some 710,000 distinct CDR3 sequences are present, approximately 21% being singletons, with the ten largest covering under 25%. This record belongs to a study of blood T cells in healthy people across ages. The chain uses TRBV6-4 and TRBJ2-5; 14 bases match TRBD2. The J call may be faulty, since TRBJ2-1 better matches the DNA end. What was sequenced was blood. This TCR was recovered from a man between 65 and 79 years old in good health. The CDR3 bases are TGTGCCAGCAGTCAGGGGACTAGCGGGAGATTTGGTGAGCAGTTCTTC. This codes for CASSQGTSGRFGEQFF.